The T cell receptor (beta chain) under discussion was sequenced for a study of shared clonotypes between healthy human individuals. This CDR3 is 13 amino acids long. Germline values: CDR1 LNHDA, CDR2 SQIVND (reference sequence). Deletions cut 8 bases from V and 0 bases from J, with 8 bases between. Across several immunoSEQ plates, the genomic DNA of each subset was split evenly. Generated by immunoSEQ multiplex PCR, the TCRdb table keeps only in-frame clones and is missing some. The sample consists of fewer than 850,000 clones, around 91% of them appearing once. V gene TRBV19 combines with J gene TRBJ1-5; D gene uncertain. The TCR was taken from a young man in good health. Some clones in this sample may be carry-over from other donors' samples. Sequencing was done on a sample of memory CD8+ T cells from PBMCs. Subset described: CD45RO+ cells pooled with CCR7-negative TemRA cells. DNA for the CDR3: TGTGCCAGTTCGGGCGCTAGCAATCAGCCCCAGCATTTT. It specifies CASSGASNQPQHF.